This T cell receptor beta chain emerged from a study of blood T cell repertoires in COVID-19. Overall study context: Each recovered donor of Cohort 3 presented with two negative PCRs, clearance, or symptom resolution. The samples span acute and convalescent COVID-19 from the United States, Italy and Spain.

Per the original methods: Using reference gene primer amplification, nucleated cell counts were estimated. TCRdb keeps only in-frame clones here, not all; method: immunoSEQ multiplex PCR. V, J and clone size were drawn from that table, and D and trimming were deduced from the DNA. The sample yields some 300,000 clones, 88% seen once. Trimming at V came to 0 bases and at J to 8 bases, leaving 5 bases not matched to a gene. The CDR3 is made up of 15 amino acids. The germline V gene has CDR1 SGDLS and CDR2 YYNGEE. Participants were aged about 18 to 90 years, lived in roughly 23 US areas, and enrolled virtually.

Sequenced: PBMCs or T cells enriched from blood (not recorded which). This sequence originates from a woman in her sixties in a cohort exposed to, infected with or recovered from COVID-19 (not recorded which). This chain connects TRBV9 to TRBJ2-1; TRBD2 aligns across 10 bases. CDR3 amino acids: CASSVAGGTSDEQFF. The DNA of the CDR3 is TGTGCCAGCAGCGTAGCGGGGGGGACTAGCGATGAGCAGTTCTTC.